This TCR beta chain was sequenced in a study of a mutant IDH1 vaccine in newly diagnosed glioma (dated by TCRdb to the early 2020s). The study in broad terms: Vaccination began 4-6 weeks after radiotherapy alone, or alongside temozolomide cycles in the chemotherapy-containing groups. The 32 treated patients were around 60% male and about 40% female, with a mean age of roughly 40 years. Prior to enrollment, patients had been given standard therapy consisting of radiotherapy alone, temozolomide alone, or radiochemotherapy with temozolomide, with the combination given to most patients. The week-35 safety follow-up was designated visit V12, and the week-47 end of study was designated visit V13. Peripheral blood was collected at six visits: V03 (baseline), V05, V07, V10, V12 and V13. Longitudinal TCRB deep sequencing was done for fewer than 30 treated patients, wherever samples were available for exploratory analyses. General findings and caveats noted by the study authors: Selection of PBMC samples for TCRB deep sequencing was based on availability. According to the authors, sample limitations meant that analyses of patient blood samples could not be reproduced. Immune responses induced by the vaccine were seen in over 90% of patients across multiple MHC alleles. Pseudoprogression appeared unrelated to alterations in the top peripheral T cell clonotypes detected by TCRB sequencing.

The library was produced with the immunoSEQ multiplex PCR assay. Rearranged TCR beta chain sequences were amplified with the hsTCRB Kit following the manufacturer's protocol. An Illumina MiSeq was used to sequence the TCRB libraries. On the authors' methods: The proprietary platform of the kit vendor was used for demultiplexing, trimming and gene mapping. TCRdb retrieved this table from immuneACCESS and kept in-frame rearrangements only. Not all clones are present; in checked studies, unresolved V genes account for under half, and no reason is known for the remainder. Clonal size and the V and J genes are those of that table, whereas D and trimming came from the DNA. The sample table holds about 27,000 clones, of which roughly 83% were seen once. The ten largest clones add up to 25% to 35% of the sample. Note on this clone: No antigen is known for it. No much larger clone exists at a distance of one base, and base qualities are not known.

Including the terminal cysteine and phenylalanine, the CDR3 comprises 14 residues. Only the CDR3 DNA is retained, 42 bases long and in frame from the first base. The V end loses 1 base and the J end loses 4 bases, and a stretch of 11 bases separates them. CDR1 and CDR2, looked up from the germline V gene, are SGDLS and YYNGEE. What the time point label conveys for this sample: week 35, safety follow-up. Each vaccine dose was 300 ug of a 20-mer mutant IDH1 peptide in Montanide, given subcutaneously with topical imiquimod. Patients were given eight vaccinations, in weeks 1, 3, 5, 7, 11, 15, 19 and 23, which matched visits V03 through V10. Newly diagnosed WHO grade 3 or 4 IDH1-mutant astrocytomas showing loss of nuclear ATRX were present in the donors. The samples were drawn from NOA16, a multicentre, single-arm, open-label phase I trial in Germany that tested a mutant IDH1 peptide vaccine in humans for the first time. Genomic DNA for TCRB sequencing was extracted from EDTA blood using the DNeasy Blood and Tissue Kit.

The sequence was obtained from a man younger than 45 with glioma. This sample comprised PBMCs, obtained from a glioma patient whose treatment included an IDH1 peptide vaccine. The rearranged segments are TRBV9 and TRBJ2-5; the D gene is not confidently resolved. The CDR3 has the sequence CASSVTSARETQYF. The DNA sequence is as follows: TGTGCCAGCAGCGTAACAAGCGCAAGAGAGACCCAGTACTTC.